The 21 T cell receptor beta chains below come from one sample, sequenced in a study of OX40 agonist ivuxolimab in advanced cancers. The table came from immunoSEQ multiplex PCR; TCRdb's copy has only in-frame clones and leaves some out. The sample lists roughly 61,000 clones; around 88% were seen once. Specimen: CD4+ or CD8+ T cells sorted from blood, collected in a trial of the OX40 agonist ivuxolimab. Every receptor here comes from an adult with an advanced solid tumor such as melanoma, head and neck, liver or kidney cancer.

V and J are TRBV5-1 and TRBJ2-2; D not resolved. V lost 5 bases and J 6 bases, leaving 26 bases between the germline ends. The CDR3 consists of 18 residues. CDR1 and CDR2 (germline): SGHRS, YFSETQ. CDR3 region: CASSLAGLGRALAGELFF. DNA of the CDR3: TGCGCCAGCAGTCTGGCCGGGTTGGGCCGGGCTTTGGCCGGGGAGCTGTTTTTT. Supplemented by reference TRBV5-1 and TRBJ2-2, the full variable domain reads KAGVTQTPRYLIKTRGQQVTLSCSPISGHRSVSWYQQTPGQGLQFLFEYFSETQRNKGNFPGRFSGRQFSNSRSEMNVSTLELGDSALYLCASSLAGLGRALAGELFFGEGSRLTVL.

The chain couples TRBV6-4 to TRBJ2-1; D not resolved. The germline V gene encodes CDR1 MRHNA and CDR2 SNTAGT. Trimming cost V 6 bases and J 6 bases, with 12 bases left between them. The CDR3 extends over 13 amino acids. The CDR3 DNA reads as TGTGCCAGCAGCGAGCGACCACTCAATGAGCAGTTCTTC. Its translation: CASSERPLNEQFF.

The CDR3 sequence: CASSSVQETQYF. CDR3 DNA sequence: TGTGCCAGTAGTAGCGTCCAAGAGACCCAGTACTTC. The chain links TRBV19 to TRBJ2-5; D ambiguous. CDR1 is LNHDA and CDR2 is SQIVND in the germline V gene (reference sequence). Between the trimmed V and J ends, which lost 4 bases and 1 base, there was a span of 4 bases. This CDR3 spans 12 amino acids.

This chain connects TRBV28 to TRBJ1-2; 7 bases are a match to TRBD1. This CDR3 has 15 residues. V lost 6 bases to trimming and J lost 4 bases; unmatched junction nucleotides: 11. The germline V gene encodes CDR1 MDHEN and CDR2 SYDVKM. Written as DNA, the CDR3 is TGTGCCAGCAGGCCTCAGGCGGGACAGATCTATGGCTACACCTTC. As protein: CASRPQAGQIYGYTF.

The chain carries TRBV30 and TRBJ1-6; a possible D gene is TRBD1 (5 bases). CDR1 and CDR2 (germline): GTSNPN, SVGIG (reference sequence). The V end lost 8 bases, the J end lost 6 bases, and 14 bases lay between the germline ends. The CDR3 totals 13 residues. The CDR3 sequence is CALGEGVNSPLHF. CDR3 DNA: TGTGCCCTGGGGGAGGGTGTTAATTCACCCCTCCACTTT.

The genes are TRBV19 and TRBJ2-3; 10 bases match TRBD2. CDR1 and CDR2 (germline): LNHDA, SQIVND (reference sequence). The J segment lost 3 bases and the V segment lost 6 bases, leaving 12 bases of the junction unmatched. The CDR3 is made up of 17 amino acids. The CDR3 DNA reads as TGTGCCAGTAGATCGGGCCTTTCTAGCGGGAGTACAGATACGCAGTATTTT. It codes for CASRSGLSSGSTDTQYF.

The V and J genes are TRBV5-4 and TRBJ2-1, with 10 bases that match TRBD2. This CDR3 has 17 residues. V shed 4 bases, J shed 7 bases, and the junction held 14 bases outside the gene matches. CDR1 is SGHNT, CDR2 YYREEE, per germline (reference sequence). CDR3 in DNA: TGTGCCAGCAGCCCACAGTATCGGACTAGCGGTAAAAATGAGCAGTTCTTC. It codes for CASSPQYRTSGKNEQFF.

The chain carries TRBV30 and TRBJ2-5; the D gene is possibly TRBD1 (5 bases). Germline V gene data show CDR1 as GTSNPN and CDR2 as SVGIG (reference sequence). Trimming cost V 3 bases and J 1 base, with 9 bases left between them. This CDR3 comprises 13 residues. CDR3 DNA sequence: TGTGCCTGGAGCGAAACAGGCCAAGAGACCCAGTACTTC. Translated, it gives CAWSETGQETQYF.

The CDR3, as DNA: TGTGCCAGCTCACCAACTAGCGGGGGGGCTCGGTACGAGCAGTACTTC. Translation: CASSPTSGGARYEQYF. This chain links TRBV18 with TRBJ2-7, with TRBD2 identical over 13 bases. Germline V gives CDR1 KGHSH, CDR2 LQKENI. The CDR3 is 16 amino acids. Trimming cost V 2 bases and J 4 bases; bases outside gene matches: 5. The whole variable domain, remainder taken from reference TRBV18 and TRBJ2-7, is NAGVMQNPRHLVRRRGQEARLRCSPMKGHSHVYWYRQLPEEGLKFMVYLQKENIIDESGMPKERFSAEFPKEGPSILRIQQVVRGDSAAYFCASSPTSGGARYEQYFGPGTRLTVT.

There are a few counts of this clone. This chain joins TRBV11-2 and TRBJ1-1, with D possibly TRBD1 on 5 matching bases. Looked up from germline, CDR1 is SGHAT and CDR2 is FQNNGV. The V and J ends lost 6 bases and 11 bases respectively, with 13 bases between them. The CDR3 covers 11 residues. In DNA, the CDR3 is TGTGCCAGCAGAGAGGGGACCGTGGCTTTCTTT. Translation: CASREGTVAFF.

The genes are TRBV5-1 and TRBJ1-1, with a weak D call TRBD1 (6 bases). Trimming took 4 bases from V and 1 from J, leaving 11 bases between them. Germline V gene lookup returns CDR1 SGHRS and CDR2 YFSETQ. The CDR3 is 14 residues long. CDR3 nucleotides: TGCGCCAGCAGCCCGATGGGACAGAACACTGAAGCTTTCTTT. Translation: CASSPMGQNTEAFF. Looking up the rest from reference TRBV5-1 and TRBJ1-1 gives the full variable domain: KAGVTQTPRYLIKTRGQQVTLSCSPISGHRSVSWYQQTPGQGLQFLFEYFSETQRNKGNFPGRFSGRQFSNSRSEMNVSTLELGDSALYLCASSPMGQNTEAFFGQGTRLTVV.

CDR3 region: CASSPRGGSAEAFF. As DNA, the CDR3 is TGTGCCAGCTCACCACGGGGTGGTAGCGCTGAAGCTTTCTTT. The chain combines TRBV18 with TRBJ1-1; D remains unclear. CDR1 and CDR2 from the germline V gene are KGHSH and LQKENI. Trimming removed 1 base from V and 6 bases from J, with 12 bases in between. The CDR3 covers 14 residues.

This clone showed up just once. The rearrangement links TRBV5-6 to TRBJ2-3, with TRBD1 as a possible D gene (8 bases). Trimming shortened V by 5 bases and J by 4 bases, and 20 bases separated the two germline ends. The CDR3 is made up of 16 amino acids. The germline V gene encodes CDR1 SGHDT and CDR2 YYEEEE. This CDR3 is CASRDWTGRGADTQYF. DNA of the CDR3: TGTGCCAGCAGGGACTGGACAGGGAGGGGGGCAGATACGCAGTATTTT.

The chain couples TRBV30 to TRBJ1-2, with TRBD1 matching 9 bases. Germline V gives CDR1 GTSNPN, CDR2 SVGIG (reference sequence). The V and J ends lost 4 bases and 8 bases, in that order; junction bases with no gene match: 11. This CDR3 has 14 residues. CDR3 residues: CAWIPGDRETGYTF. The CDR3 nucleotides read TGTGCCTGGATCCCCGGGGACAGGGAAACGGGCTACACCTTC.

The chain has TRBV23-1 and TRBJ2-2; D uncertain. TRBV23-1 is noted as an ORF with a role that remains uncertain. CDR3 length: 17 amino acids. The V end was cut by 0 bases, the J end by 0 bases, with 11 bases between. In DNA, the CDR3 is TGCGCCAGCAGTCAATCGAGTCAAGTCGCGAACACCGGGGAGCTGTTTTTT. Amino acids: CASSQSSQVANTGELFF.

The chain employs TRBV5-8 and TRBJ2-5; tentatively, D is TRBD2 (6 bases). The CDR3 spans 15 residues. Trimming removed 4 bases from V and 5 bases from J, with 18 bases in between. The germline CDR1 and CDR2 sequences are SGHTS and YDEGEE. The chain's CDR3 is CASSRTSGDHETQYF. The CDR3 DNA sequence: TGTGCCAGCAGCAGGACATCGGGGGATCACGAGACCCAGTACTTC. Filled out from reference TRBV5-8 and TRBJ2-5, the complete variable domain reads EAGVTQSPTHLIKTRGQQATLRCSPISGHTSVYWYQQALGLGLQFLLWYDEGEERNRGNFPPRFSGRQFPNYSSELNVNALELEDSALYLCASSRTSGDHETQYFGPGTRLLVL.

The chain uses TRBV10-3 and TRBJ1-5; D is undetermined. Germline CDR1 is ENHRY and CDR2 is SYGVKD. V lost 10 bases and J lost 4, with 11 bases in between. This CDR3 region has 12 residues. The CDR3 sequence is CATADGNQPQHF. The CDR3 region has the DNA TGTGCCACCGCGGACGGGAATCAGCCCCAGCATTTT.

The chain employs TRBV19 and TRBJ2-2, with 9 bases identical to TRBD1. V lost 7 bases to trimming and J lost 4 bases; unmatched junction nucleotides: 7. Germline values: CDR1 LNHDA, CDR2 SQIVND (reference sequence). This CDR3 has 15 amino acids. The CDR3, as DNA: TGTGCCAGTACCCCACAGGGGGCTGGCACCGGGGAGCTGTTTTTT. Amino acids: CASTPQGAGTGELFF.

CDR3 sequence (DNA): TGCGCCAGCAGCTTGGTGGGACAGGGTGGCTATGGCTACACCTTC. Residues: CASSLVGQGGYGYTF. The chain uses TRBV5-1 and TRBJ1-2, with TRBD1 identical over 9 bases. Germline CDR1 is SGHRS and CDR2 is YFSETQ. J gave up 4 bases and V 0 bases, and 4 bases lay outside the gene matches. There are 15 residues in the CDR3.

This clone was seen a single time. The chain couples TRBV19 to TRBJ2-1; D is unclear. Germline V gene sequence: CDR1 LNHDA, CDR2 SQIVND (reference sequence). The CDR3 sequence is 14 residues long. Deletions cut 1 base from V and 5 bases from J, with 9 bases between. In DNA form, the CDR3 reads TGTGCCAGTAGTATAGCCCAGCAGAACAATGAGCAGTTCTTC. Translated, it gives CASSIAQQNNEQFF.

This clone appeared a single time. The V gene is TRBV29-1, the J gene TRBJ2-7; TRBD2 matches at 11 bases. The V gene end was trimmed by 5 bases and the J gene end by 4 bases; junction bases not matched to a gene: 4. The CDR3 totals 13 residues. Germline V CDR1 and CDR2: SQVTM, ANQGSEA. The CDR3: CSVRLAGLYEQYF. In DNA, the CDR3 is TGCAGCGTTAGACTAGCGGGACTTTACGAGCAGTACTTC.